This T cell receptor (beta chain) was found in a study of blood T cell repertoires in COVID-19. Source study methods: The authors estimated nucleated cell counts from reference gene primer amplification. This table comes from immunoSEQ multiplex PCR, and its TCRdb copy is limited to in-frame clones, with some not included. The D gene and trimming were derived from the DNA, and the V and J assignments and clone size from that table. The sample consists of about 180,000 clones, roughly 89% of them appearing once. The origin of this receptor is a woman aged 40 to 50 with acute COVID-19. Sequencing input: PBMCs or T cells enriched from blood (not recorded which).

The CDR3 DNA follows: TGTGCCAGCAGCCCAGGCTTCTCTGGAAACACCATATATTTT. Protein sequence: CASSPGFSGNTIYF. The chain uses TRBV5-6 and TRBJ1-3; no firm D call. V was clipped by 4 bases and J by 0 bases, with 8 bases between them. Germline lookup yields CDR1 SGHDT and CDR2 YYEEEE. The CDR3 contains 14 residues.